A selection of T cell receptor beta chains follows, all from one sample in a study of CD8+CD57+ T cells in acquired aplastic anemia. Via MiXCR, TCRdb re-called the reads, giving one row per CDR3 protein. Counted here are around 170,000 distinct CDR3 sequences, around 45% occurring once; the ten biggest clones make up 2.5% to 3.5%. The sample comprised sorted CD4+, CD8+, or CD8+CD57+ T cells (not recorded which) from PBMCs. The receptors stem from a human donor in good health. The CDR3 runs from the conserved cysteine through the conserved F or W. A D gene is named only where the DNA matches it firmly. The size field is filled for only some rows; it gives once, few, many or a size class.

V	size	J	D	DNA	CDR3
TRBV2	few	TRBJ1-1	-	TGTGCCAGCAGAGACAGTCCCCTGAACACTGAAGCTTTCTTT	CASRDSPLNTEAFF
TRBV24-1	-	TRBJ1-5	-	TGTGCCACCAGTGATTTGCCCCAAATCCAACGGCCTAGCAATCAGCCCCAGCATTTT	CATSDLPQIQRPSNQPQHF
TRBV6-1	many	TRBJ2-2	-	TGTGCCAGCAAGGACAGTGAGACCGGGGAGCTGTTTTTT	CASKDSETGELFF
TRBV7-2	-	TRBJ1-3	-	TGTGCCAGCAGTATGGACACTGGAAACACCATATATTTT	CASSMDTGNTIYF
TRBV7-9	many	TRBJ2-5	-	TGTGCCAGCAGCCGGCCGGGACGCAAGGAAGAGACCCAGTACTTC	CASSRPGRKEETQYF
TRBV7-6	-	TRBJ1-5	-	TGTGCCAGCAGCTTATGGAGACAGGCGAGCAATCAGCCCCAGCATTTT	CASSLWRQASNQPQHF
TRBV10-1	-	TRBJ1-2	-	TGCGCCAGCAGTGAGTCGAATAGTGTTGGCTACACCTTC	CASSESNSVGYTF
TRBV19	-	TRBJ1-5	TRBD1	TGTGCCAGTGGTCGACAGGGTACTGCTCAGCCCCAGCATTTT	CASGRQGTAQPQHF
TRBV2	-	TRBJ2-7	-	TGTGCCAGCAGTGTAGCCGGAATTTCCGGGCGAGGCGAGCAGTACTTC	CASSVAGISGRGEQYF
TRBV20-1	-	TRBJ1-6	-	TGCAGTGCTAAACATCCCCAAATAAGCACCCTCCACTTT	CSAKHPQISTLHF
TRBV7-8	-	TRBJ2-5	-	TGTGCCAGCAGACGGACTATCCAAGAGACCCAGTACTTC	CASRRTIQETQYF
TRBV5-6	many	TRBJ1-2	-	TGTGCCAGCAGACGTACAGGGAAGGGCTATGGCTACACCTTC	CASRRTGKGYGYTF
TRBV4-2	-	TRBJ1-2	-	TGTGCCAGCAGCCAGGAGGACGGGCTAGCTAACTATGGCTACACCTTC	CASSQEDGLANYGYTF
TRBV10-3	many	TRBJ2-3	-	TGTGCCATCAGTGAACTAGCCCTAAGCACAGATACGCAGTATTTT	CAISELALSTDTQYF
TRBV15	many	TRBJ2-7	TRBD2	TGTGCCACCAGCAGAGATGGGGGACTAGCAGAGAAGAGTTACGAGCAGTACTTC	CATSRDGGLAEKSYEQYF
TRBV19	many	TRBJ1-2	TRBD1	TGTGCCAGTAGTCCCAGGGGGATCTATGGCTACACCTTC	CASSPRGIYGYTF
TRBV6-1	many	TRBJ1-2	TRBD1	TGTGCCAGCAGTCGAACTATCGGGACAGGAACTAACTATGGCTACACCTTC	CASSRTIGTGTNYGYTF
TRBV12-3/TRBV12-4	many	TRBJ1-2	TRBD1	TGTGCCAGCAGGGACCAGGACAGGGGGATTGGAGATGGCTACACCTTC	CASRDQDRGIGDGYTF
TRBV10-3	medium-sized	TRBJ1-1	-	TGTGCCATCAGTGCGACGGTGAACACTGAAGCTTTCTTT	CAISATVNTEAFF
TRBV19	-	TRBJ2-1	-	TGTGCCAGTAGTTACCGGTCAGGGAGCTCCTACAATGAGCAGTTCTTC	CASSYRSGSSYNEQFF
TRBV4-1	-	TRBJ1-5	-	TGCGCCAGCAGCCAAGAGGACGGTCTCTATAGCAATCAGCCCCAGCATTTT	CASSQEDGLYSNQPQHF
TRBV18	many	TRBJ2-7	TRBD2	TGTGCCAGCTCTCCGAGACTAGCGGGGCCCTACGAGCAGTACTTC	CASSPRLAGPYEQYF
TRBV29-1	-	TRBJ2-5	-	TGCAGCGTTGGGTTCGAGGCAGGGCAGTACCAAGAGACCCAGTACTTC	CSVGFEAGQYQETQYF
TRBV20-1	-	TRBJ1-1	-	TGCAGTGCTAGAAGGGGGGGTATGAACACTGAAGCTTTCTTT	CSARRGGMNTEAFF
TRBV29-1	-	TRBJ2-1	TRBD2	TGCAGCTTACTAGCGGGAGTACCGACTGAGCAGTTCTTC	CSLLAGVPTEQFF
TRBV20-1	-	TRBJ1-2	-	TGCAGTGCTGGAGAGACAGGCTATGGCTACACCTTC	CSAGETGYGYTF
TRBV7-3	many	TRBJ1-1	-	TGTGCCAGCAGCGAGACTGTGAACACTGAAGCTTTCTTT	CASSETVNTEAFF
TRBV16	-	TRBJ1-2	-	TGTGCCAGCAGCCAATCGTTGGCAGAGTATGGCTACACCTTC	CASSQSLAEYGYTF
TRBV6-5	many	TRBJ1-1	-	TGTGCCAGCAGTTACGGGATAAGGGACACTGAAGCTTTCTTT	CASSYGIRDTEAFF
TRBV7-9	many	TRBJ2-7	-	TGTGCCAGCAGCTTAAAGGGTCCCTACGAGCAGTACTTC	CASSLKGPYEQYF
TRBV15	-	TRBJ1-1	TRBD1	TGTGCCACCAGCAGAAGGACAGGGTTGACTGAAGCTTTCTTT	CATSRRTGLTEAFF
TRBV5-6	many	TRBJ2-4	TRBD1	TGTGCCAGCAGTTATGACAGGGCTCGGAACATTCAGTACTTC	CASSYDRARNIQYF
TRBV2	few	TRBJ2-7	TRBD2	TGTGCCAGCAGTGAAGGGACTAGCGGCTACGAGCAGTACTTC	CASSEGTSGYEQYF
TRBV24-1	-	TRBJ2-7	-	TGTGCCACCAGCGACCATTACTCCTACGAGCAGTACTTC	CATSDHYSYEQYF
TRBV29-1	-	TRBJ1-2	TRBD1	TGCAGCGTGATACCGGGACAGTACTATGGCTACACCTTC	CSVIPGQYYGYTF
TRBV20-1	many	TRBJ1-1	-	TGCAGTGCTAGAGATGGGAGGGGGGACACTGAAGCTTTCTTT	CSARDGRGDTEAFF
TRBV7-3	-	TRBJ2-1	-	TGTGCCAGCAGCTTATCCCCCAATGAGCAGTTCTTC	CASSLSPNEQFF
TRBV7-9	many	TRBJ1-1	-	TGTGCCCAGGAGGAGGGCACTGAAGCTTTCTTT	CAQEEGTEAFF
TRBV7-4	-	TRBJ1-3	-	TGTGCCAGCAGCCGACAGACTGGAAACACCATATATTTT	CASSRQTGNTIYF
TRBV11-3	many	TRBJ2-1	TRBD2	TGTGCCAGCAGCTCGGGACTAGCGGAGATCAATGAGCAGTTCTTC	CASSSGLAEINEQFF
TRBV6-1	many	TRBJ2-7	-	TGTGCCAGCAGTGAGGGGGGGGCAGGGGGCGAGCAGTACTTC	CASSEGGAGGEQYF
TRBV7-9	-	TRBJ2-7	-	TGTGCCAGCAGCTTAGGAGTAAGCGGCGAGCAGTACTTC	CASSLGVSGEQYF
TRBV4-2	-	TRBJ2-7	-	TGTGCCAGCAGCCCGGCGGGTGGGCTTACCTACGAGCAGTACTTC	CASSPAGGLTYEQYF
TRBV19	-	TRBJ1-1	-	TGTGCCAGTAGTGACAGACCGAACGCTGAAGCTCTCTTT	CASSDRPNAEALF
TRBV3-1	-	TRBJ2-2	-	TGTGCCAGCAGCCCGCCGTCGGGGCCCGGGGAGCTGTTTTTT	CASSPPSGPGELFF